A selection of T cell receptor beta chains follows, all from one sample in a study of identical twins. MiXCR was run by TCRdb on the 5' RACE reads, yielding one entry per CDR3 protein. Among around 490,000 distinct CDR3 sequences listed, roughly an eighth were seen once. The sample was also reused in another study, on yellow fever vaccine responses in identical twins.

What was sequenced was CD4+ T cells sorted from blood. The receptors derive from a woman aged 18-29 years in good health. The CDR3 runs from the conserved cysteine through the conserved F or W. Fields, in order: D gene, V gene, clone size, J gene, CDR3 DNA, CDR3 protein. The D gene is left open where the match is weak. Not every row has a clone size; where given, it reads once, few, many or a size class.

-	TRBV3-1	few	TRBJ2-1	TGTGCCAGCAGCCAAGATGAGGTACAGTGGACCTACAATGAGCAGTTCTTC	CASSQDEVQWTYNEQFF
TRBD2	TRBV5-1	few	TRBJ2-1	TGCGCCAGCAGCCCATCCCTAAAACCAGCGGGAGGGCCCTCCTACAATGAGCAGTTCTTC	CASSPSLKPAGGPSYNEQFF
TRBD2	TRBV7-8	-	TRBJ2-1	TGTGCCAGCAGCCGCACTAGCGCGAATGAGCAGTTCTTC	CASSRTSANEQFF
-	TRBV6-1	many	TRBJ2-1	TGTGCCAGCATCGGTGACAGGAGCTCCTACAATGAGCAGTTCTTC	CASIGDRSSYNEQFF
-	TRBV10-3	few	TRBJ1-1	TGTGCCATCAGAGAGGGGGAGCAGAACACTGAAGCTTTCTTT	CAIREGEQNTEAFF
TRBD2	TRBV7-2	-	TRBJ2-1	TGTGCCAGCAGCTCCTTTAGCGGGTGGAGCTCCTACAATGAGCAGTTCTTC	CASSSFSGWSSYNEQFF
-	TRBV12-3/TRBV12-4	many	TRBJ2-5	TGTGCCAGCAGTTTGGCAGGGGCCTTGGACTTC	CASSLAGALDF
-	TRBV29-1	many	TRBJ2-1	TGCAGCGTTGGACTTTTCTCCTACAATGAGCAGTTCTTC	CSVGLFSYNEQFF
-	TRBV6-2/TRBV6-3	few	TRBJ1-1	TGTGCCAGCAGCTTACCTACAGACAGGACTGAAGCTTTCTTT	CASSLPTDRTEAFF
TRBD1	TRBV2	-	TRBJ1-1	TGTGCCAGCAGGCAGGGGGGGCTTTGGAACACTGAAGCTTTCTTT	CASRQGGLWNTEAFF
TRBD1	TRBV19	-	TRBJ2-4	TGTGCCAGTAGTCCACGCGGACAGGTAGCCAAAAACATTCAGTACTTC	CASSPRGQVAKNIQYF
-	TRBV7-9	many	TRBJ2-2	TGTGCCAGCAGCTTGGCCGGGGCCGGGGAGCTGTTTTTT	CASSLAGAGELFF
TRBD1	TRBV28	-	TRBJ1-2	TGTGCCAGCAGTTTCGGGACAGGGCACTATGGCTACACCTTC	CASSFGTGHYGYTF
-	TRBV2	few	TRBJ1-1	TGTGCCAGCATCCGAGGGGGGGACACTGAAGCTTTCTTT	CASIRGGDTEAFF
TRBD2	TRBV10-1	few	TRBJ2-1	TGCGCCAGCAGTCAGGACAGGGTAGGGACTAGCGGGAACTACAATGAGCAGTTCTTC	CASSQDRVGTSGNYNEQFF
-	TRBV20-1	few	TRBJ1-5	TGCAGTGCTAGAGTTGGACAGAATAGCAATCAGCCCCAGCATTTT	CSARVGQNSNQPQHF
-	TRBV18	-	TRBJ2-5	TGTGCCAGCTCAAGGGGGATCCGGGAGACCCAGTACTTC	CASSRGIRETQYF
-	TRBV6-6	-	TRBJ2-7	TGTGCCAGCAGTTACTCCCAATACGAGCAGTACTTC	CASSYSQYEQYF
-	TRBV5-1	-	TRBJ2-7	TGCGCCAGCACTTCTAAGGGCGGTCCTCTATACGAGCAGTACTTC	CASTSKGGPLYEQYF
TRBD2	TRBV20-1	many	TRBJ2-3	TGCAGTGCTCCCGTTAGCGGGTGGGGCACAGATACGCAGTATTTT	CSAPVSGWGTDTQYF
-	TRBV6-5	-	TRBJ1-2	TGTGCCAGCAGTTACTCCCGGACACAGAACTATGGCTACACCTTC	CASSYSRTQNYGYTF
-	TRBV20-1	many	TRBJ2-1	TGCAGTGCTAGAGATTCCCCCTACAATGAGCAGTTCTTC	CSARDSPYNEQFF
TRBD2	TRBV20-1	-	TRBJ2-3	TGCAGTGCCCGACTAGCGGGGGGAGTTGATCCTAGCACAGATACGCAGTATTTT	CSARLAGGVDPSTDTQYF
-	TRBV5-1	few	TRBJ1-1	TGCGCCAGCAGCTTGTGGGGAGCGAACACTGAAGCTTTCTTT	CASSLWGANTEAFF
-	TRBV5-8	-	TRBJ2-2	TGTGCCAGCAGCTTGGATTTAGGTGCCGGGGAGCTGTTTTTT	CASSLDLGAGELFF
TRBD2	TRBV6-2/TRBV6-3	many	TRBJ2-7	TGTGCCAGCAGCCCCATAGCGGGAGGCTCCTACGAGCAGTACTTC	CASSPIAGGSYEQYF
-	TRBV10-1	-	TRBJ2-1	TGCGCCAGCAGTGTATCCCATTACAATGAGCAGTTCTTC	CASSVSHYNEQFF
-	TRBV2	few	TRBJ2-4	TGTGCCAGCAGTATGAGGGAGACCTCCAAAAACATTCAGTACTTC	CASSMRETSKNIQYF
TRBD2	TRBV20-1	-	TRBJ2-1	TGCAGTGGCACAACCGGGACTAGCGGTAATGAGCAGTTCTTC	CSGTTGTSGNEQFF
TRBD1	TRBV11-1	few	TRBJ2-1	TGTGCCAGCAGCTTAGTTGGGACAGGGATTTTTGGTTCCTACAATGAGCAGTTCTTC	CASSLVGTGIFGSYNEQFF
TRBD1	TRBV5-1	few	TRBJ2-1	TGCGCCAGCAGCTCCCGGACAGGGAAATACAATGAGCAGTTCTTC	CASSSRTGKYNEQFF
-	TRBV20-1	few	TRBJ2-1	TGCAGTGCTCCCAGGGGGGTAATACACAATGAGCAGTTCTTC	CSAPRGVIHNEQFF
-	TRBV7-9	many	TRBJ1-1	TGTGCCAGCAGCTTTCGGGAAGCTGAAGCTTTCTTT	CASSFREAEAFF